The T cell receptor beta chain described here comes from a study of radiotherapy plus CTLA-4 blockade in lung cancer. This CDR3 has 13 amino acids. CDR1 is MNHEY, CDR2 SVGAGI, per germline. V gave up 6 bases and J gave up 7 bases, with 12 bases separating them. Assay: immunoSEQ multiplex PCR; the TCRdb copy retains only in-frame clones and omits some. This sample yields 80,000 to 100,000 clones, of which more than 75% are seen a single time; around 3.5% belongs to the top ten. This clone was seen a single time. This TCR came from a human donor with non-small cell lung cancer who had a partial response to radiotherapy plus ipilimumab. The sample here was peripheral blood, taken from a patient treated with radiotherapy plus ipilimumab. V and J are TRBV6-5 and TRBJ1-4; D might be TRBD1 (5 bases). CDR3 sequence: CASSRGGGEKLFF. CDR3 DNA: TGTGCCAGCAGCCGGGGGGGAGGTGAAAAACTGTTTTTT.